This TCR beta chain was obtained from a study of breast tumors, draining lymph nodes, adjacent tissues. TCRdb analysed the multiplex PCR reads with MiXCR anew, one entry per CDR3 protein. This sample has about 63,000 distinct CDR3 sequences, with 45% to 60% found just once. Germline V lookup: CDR1 SNHLY, CDR2 FYNNEI. The V end lost 11 bases, the J end lost 2 bases, and 22 bases lay between the germline ends. This CDR3 spans 15 amino acids. This TCR was recovered from a female donor with breast cancer. Some clones in this sample may be carry-over from other donors' samples. The sequenced sample consisted of breast tumor tissue. This sequence joins TRBV2 and TRBJ2-7; D might be TRBD1 (6 bases). This CDR3 is CACMAGDKVTYEQYF. As DNA, the CDR3 is TGTGCCTGCATGGCTGGGGACAAGGTGACCTACGAGCAGTACTTC. Full variable domain (rest looked up from reference TRBV2 and TRBJ2-7): EPEVTQTPSHQVTQMGQEVILRCVPISNHLYFYWYRQILGQKVEFLVSFYNNEISEKSEIFDDQFSVERPDGSNFTLKIRSTKLEDSAMYFCACMAGDKVTYEQYFGPGTRLTVT.